The 24 T cell receptor beta chains presented below share a single source sample, sequenced in a study of T cells after posttransplantation cyclophosphamide (dated by TCRdb to about 2016). Viable CD3+CD4+ or CD3+CD8+ cells that were CCR7+CD45RA+CD45RO-CD95-CD27+CD28+ were classified as naive T cells. The method behind the library was the immunoSEQ multiplex PCR assay. TCRdb obtained this table from immuneACCESS and retained in-frame rearrangements with V and J assigned. These tables miss some clones; where compared with another copy, unresolved V genes account for less than half of the shortfall, and the remainder is unexplained. The sample has about 32,000 clones on record, 75% to 95% of them singletons. The ten largest clones add up to 0.095% to 0.12% of the sample. Sequenced material: naive CD4+ T cells sorted from blood. The receptor source for this set is a young man in good health and a related stem cell transplant donor.

The chain joins TRBV10-3 to TRBJ2-2; maybe TRBD1 (6 bases). CDR1 ENHRY and CDR2 SYGVKD come from the germline V gene. Trimming shortened V by 4 bases and J by 5 bases, and 14 bases separated the two germline ends. The length of the CDR3 is 15 residues. The CDR3 loop is CAISGTDFRTGELFF. CDR3 nucleotide sequence: TGTGCCATCAGTGGGACAGACTTTCGGACCGGGGAGCTGTTTTTT.

The chain carries TRBV2 and TRBJ2-7; tentative D call: TRBD1 (6 bases). The V end was cut by 1 base, the J end by 3 bases, with 10 bases between. The CDR3 is made up of 14 amino acids. CDR1 and CDR2 (germline): SNHLY, FYNNEI. The CDR3 reads CASSEGGLNYEQYF. DNA of the CDR3: TGTGCCAGCAGTGAAGGGGGGCTAAACTACGAGCAGTACTTC.

The chain is built from TRBV4-3 and TRBJ2-3, with D perhaps TRBD2 (6 bases). The CDR3 is made up of 16 amino acids. With 3 bases removed from V and 4 bases from J, the gap between germline ends came to 17 bases. Germline CDR1 is LGHNA and CDR2 is YSLEER. CDR3 in DNA: TGCGCCAGCAGCCATTCTACTAGCCCCACGGCAGATACGCAGTATTTT. This codes for CASSHSTSPTADTQYF.

The rearrangement uses TRBV14 and TRBJ2-5, with D maybe TRBD2 (6 bases). The DNA matches TRBJ2-7 better at its end, which makes the J call doubtful. This CDR3 contains 13 residues. CDR1 SGHDN and CDR2 FVKESK come from the germline V gene. Written as DNA, the CDR3 is TGTGCCAGCAGCCCTGCGGGGAGCTCCGAGCAGTACTTC. Translation gives CASSPAGSSEQYF.

The chain employs TRBV5-1 and TRBJ2-3, with 8 bases fitting TRBD1. This CDR3 is built from 16 residues. The V and J ends lost 0 bases and 3 bases, in that order; junction bases with no gene match: 6. Germline V CDR1 and CDR2: SGHRS, YFSETQ. CDR3 DNA sequence: TGCGCCAGCAGCTTGGAAGGCAGGGGGCAGACAGATACGCAGTATTTT. Protein product: CASSLEGRGQTDTQYF.

The rearrangement links TRBV5-1 to TRBJ2-7; 10 bases match TRBD1. Looked up from germline, CDR1 is SGHRS and CDR2 is YFSETQ. Trimming removed 0 bases from V and 3 bases from J; junction bases left unmatched: 0. This CDR3 is 14 amino acids long. This chain's CDR3 is CASSLGDRGYEQYF. The CDR3 coding sequence is TGCGCCAGCAGCTTGGGGGACAGGGGCTACGAGCAGTACTTC.

This clone showed up just once. The chain couples TRBV15 to TRBJ2-2; no definite D call. V was pared by 9 bases and J by 0 bases, with 11 bases between. Germline loops: CDR1 LNHNV, CDR2 YYDKDF (reference sequence). This CDR3 contains 14 residues. CDR3 loop: CATSAGSNTGELFF. In DNA, the CDR3 is TGTGCCACTTCCGCCGGGTCGAACACCGGGGAGCTGTTTTTT.

The chain uses TRBV5-4 and TRBJ1-2, with D possibly matching TRBD1 (6 bases). Trimming took off 0 bases at V and 2 bases at J, with 17 bases between the two ends. CDR3 length: 17 amino acids. CDR1 and CDR2 (germline): SGHNT, YYREEE (reference sequence). CDR3 sequence reads: CASSLVRGARQNYGYTF. CDR3 DNA: TGTGCCAGCAGCTTGGTTCGGGGGGCGCGTCAGAACTATGGCTACACCTTC. Full variable domain (missing parts from reference TRBV5-4 and TRBJ1-2): ETGVTQSPTHLIKTRGQQVTLRCSSQSGHNTVSWYQQALGQGPQFIFQYYREEENGRGNFPPRFSGLQFPNYSSELNVNALELDDSALYLCASSLVRGARQNYGYTFGSGTRLTVV.

The V and J genes are TRBV25-1 and TRBJ1-1; 7 bases are shared with TRBD1. This CDR3 has 15 residues. V dropped 0 bases and J dropped 3; count of bases not matched to a gene: 4. Germline V gene data show CDR1 as MGHDK and CDR2 as SYGVNS. DNA of the CDR3: TGTGCCAGCAGTGAATATAAGGGGGCCGACACTGAAGCTTTCTTT. Amino acids: CASSEYKGADTEAFF.

The chain is built from TRBV7-9 and TRBJ2-5; TRBD1 agrees at 7 bases. This CDR3 comprises 14 residues. V shed 0 bases and J 3 bases; nucleotides not matched to a gene: 1. In germline, CDR1 is SEHNR, CDR2 FQNEAQ (reference sequence). CDR3 DNA sequence: TGTGCCAGCAGCTTAGCGACAGGGAAAGAGACCCAGTACTTC. Amino acids: CASSLATGKETQYF.

This chain joins TRBV5-6 and TRBJ1-4; tentative D call: TRBD1 (6 bases). The V gene's germline CDR1 is SGHDT and CDR2 YYEEEE. CDR3 length: 18 amino acids. Deletions cut 3 bases from V and 4 bases from J, with 22 bases between. Written as DNA, the CDR3 is TGTGCCAGCAGCTGGGGGCCTATAGGGGGTCTGGGTAATGAAAAACTGTTTTTT. It translates to CASSWGPIGGLGNEKLFF.

This chain links TRBV7-6 with TRBJ2-6; D uncertain. V lost 1 base, J lost 2 bases, and 3 bases lay in between. Germline V gives CDR1 SGHVS, CDR2 FNYEAQ. The CDR3 is 14 amino acids. In DNA, the CDR3 is TGTGCCAGCAGCTTAGTAACTGGGGCCAACGTCCTGACTTTC. Its protein product is CASSLVTGANVLTF.

The rearrangement uses TRBV5-1 and TRBJ1-4; TRBD1 agrees at 8 bases. Trimming at V came to 4 bases and at J to 5 bases, leaving 4 bases not matched to a gene. The CDR3 totals 14 residues. The germline CDR1 and CDR2 sequences are SGHRS and YFSETQ. CDR3 nucleotides: TGCGCCAGCAGCCCGGGACAGGCAAATGAAAAACTGTTTTTT. Its protein is CASSPGQANEKLFF.

This clone occurred once. The rearrangement links TRBV19 to TRBJ1-4; 12 bases match TRBD1. Trimming at V came to 5 bases and at J to 5 bases, leaving 6 bases not matched to a gene. CDR1 LNHDA and CDR2 SQIVND come from the germline V gene (reference sequence). CDR3 size: 16 residues. The CDR3 bases are TGTGCCAGTAGTCGCGGGACAGGGGGCTTCAATGAAAAACTGTTTTTT. This codes for CASSRGTGGFNEKLFF.

The rearrangement uses TRBV5-4 and TRBJ2-4; 13 nucleotides match TRBD2. This CDR3 comprises 18 residues. V trimming: 1 base; J trimming: 0 bases; junction bases outside the gene matches: 4. CDR1 and CDR2 (germline): SGHNT, YYREEE (reference sequence). CDR3 sequence reads: CASSLRTSGGLAKNIQYF. The CDR3 region has the DNA TGTGCCAGCAGCTTGCGGACTAGCGGGGGCCTAGCCAAAAACATTCAGTACTTC.

The CDR3 DNA reads TGTGCCAGCAGCGTACAAGGGGGTTATTCTGGAAACACCATATATTTT. Its protein is CASSVQGGYSGNTIYF. The chain uses TRBV9 and TRBJ1-3; D perhaps matches TRBD1 (6 bases). Trimming took off 1 base at V and 1 base at J, with 12 bases between the two ends. This CDR3 spans 16 amino acids. CDR1 SGDLS and CDR2 YYNGEE come from the germline V gene.

The chain has TRBV5-1 and TRBJ2-1; 9 bases are a match to TRBD2. Germline loops: CDR1 SGHRS, CDR2 YFSETQ. The CDR3 loop spans 19 amino acids. J was trimmed by 0 bases and V by 4 bases; bases with no gene match: 14. CDR3 protein: CASSPGGSGGYRSYNEQFF. For the CDR3, the DNA is TGCGCCAGCAGCCCAGGCGGTAGCGGGGGCTATCGCTCCTACAATGAGCAGTTCTTC.

The chain combines TRBV29-1 with TRBJ2-7, with 7 bases aligning to TRBD1. CDR1 and CDR2 from the germline V gene are SQVTM and ANQGSEA. The length of the CDR3 is 12 residues. Trimming took 7 bases from V and 0 from J; bases not matched to a gene: 3. CDR3 coding DNA: TGCAGCGCCGGACAGGTCTCCTACGAGCAGTACTTC. It is translated as CSAGQVSYEQYF.

The rearrangement links TRBV6-5 to TRBJ1-1; D gene uncertain. With 4 bases removed from V and 8 bases from J, the gap between germline ends came to 8 bases. Germline CDR1 reads MNHEY; CDR2 reads SVGAGI. This CDR3 comprises 11 residues. The CDR3 is CASSSLREAFF. The CDR3 bases are TGTGCCAGCAGTTCCCTCCGGGAAGCTTTCTTT.

This rearrangement joins TRBV15 to TRBJ2-2; perhaps TRBD1 as D (5 bases). Germline values: CDR1 LNHNV, CDR2 YYDKDF (reference sequence). The CDR3 length is 17 residues. Trimming pared 0 bases from V and 2 bases from J, leaving 13 bases between. The CDR3 region is CATSRDRSRENTGELFF. CDR3 coding DNA: TGTGCCACCAGCAGAGATCGGAGCAGGGAAAACACCGGGGAGCTGTTTTTT.

The CDR3 is CASSTGQADSPLHF. The CDR3 nucleotides read TGTGCCAGCAGCACGGGACAAGCCGATTCACCCCTCCACTTT. This sequence joins TRBV5-4 and TRBJ1-6; maybe TRBD1 (6 bases). V lost 4 bases, J lost 8 bases, and 13 bases lay in between. CDR1 is SGHNT, CDR2 YYREEE, per germline (reference sequence). This CDR3 spans 14 amino acids.

This clone was seen a handful of times. The V call is TRBV6-5, the J call TRBJ1-6, with 9 positions matching TRBD1. Germline trimming cut 6 bases from V and 7 bases from J; bases unmatched to any gene: 7. Per germline, CDR1 MNHEY and CDR2 SVGAGI. The CDR3 totals 15 residues. CDR3 coding DNA: TGTGCCAGCAGCTTGCCAGGACAGGGGAATTCACCCCTCCACTTT. Its protein product is CASSLPGQGNSPLHF.

The chain employs TRBV6-6 and TRBJ2-7; TRBD1 is a possible D gene (6 bases). The germline V gene has CDR1 MNHNY and CDR2 SVGAGI (reference sequence). V lost 6 bases and J lost 5, with 14 bases in between. The CDR3 runs 13 residues. The CDR3 nucleotides read TGTGCCAGCAGCACAGGGCCGTGGGACGAGCAGTACTTC. It codes for CASSTGPWDEQYF.

The V and J genes are TRBV19 and TRBJ2-2, with 11 bases matching TRBD2. The ends lost 5 bases at V and 5 bases at J; junction bases unmatched: 1. CDR3 length: 14 residues. CDR1 is LNHDA and CDR2 is SQIVND in the germline V gene (reference sequence). The CDR3 sequence is CASSLAGGTGELFF. The CDR3 nucleotides read TGTGCCAGTAGTCTAGCGGGGGGTACCGGGGAGCTGTTTTTT. The entire variable domain, with the rest obtained from reference TRBV19 and TRBJ2-2, is as follows: DGGITQSPKYLFRKEGQNVTLSCEQNLNHDAMYWYRQDPGQGLRLIYYSQIVNDFQKGDIAEGYSVSREKKESFPLTVTSAQKNPTAFYLCASSLAGGTGELFFGEGSRLTVL.